Given below is one TCR beta chain in context. Its target is not known. The data are from a study of T-cell memory formation after mild COVID-19. General study results and limits: Shrinking CD4+ clones resided mostly in CM and EM, and CD8+ ones in EMRA.

TCRdb called the 5' RACE reads again in MiXCR, with one record for every CDR3 protein. The profile covers a few hundred thousand distinct CDR3 sequences, with 25% to 35% appearing a single time and 11% taken by the ten largest. This CDR3 is 14 amino acids long. V was cut by 5 bases and J by 3 bases, with 11 bases left in between. The genes are TRBV12-3 or TRBV12-4 and TRBJ2-1; tentatively, D is TRBD1 (5 bases). The sequence came from an adult woman who had mild COVID-19 (a few samples of this study predate the infection). Cell type and time point are not known. Sequencing was carried out using PBMCs or a T cell subset sorted from them (not recorded which). The CDR3 sequence is CASSLLGDYNEQFF. CDR3 bases: TGTGCCAGCAGTCTGCTAGGGGACTACAATGAGCAGTTCTTC.